This note documents a single TCR beta chain sequence. Study processing details: By means of reference gene primer amplification, nucleated cell counts were estimated. The assay was immunoSEQ multiplex PCR, and TCRdb's table has in-frame clones only and misses some. The V and J calls and clone size were taken over from that table, and D and trimming were inferred from the DNA. The sample consists of some 300,000 clones, approximately 86% of them appearing once. With 7 bases clipped from V and 0 bases from J, the junction kept 8 bases outside the gene matches. CDR3 length equals 15 residues. Germline V gene data show CDR1 as SGHTA and CDR2 as FQGNSA. The record originates from a study of blood T cell repertoires in COVID-19. Study at large: PBMCs, B-cell-depleted T cells, or T cells were the source of the cDNA or gDNA that made up the material.

The V gene is TRBV7-2, the J gene TRBJ1-2; 7 bases agree with TRBD1. The material sequenced was peripheral blood. This sequence originates from a man in his 70s with acute or convalescent COVID-19. This CDR3 is CASIKDRTTNYGYTF. The CDR3 DNA is TGTGCCAGCATCAAGGACAGGACGACTAACTATGGCTACACCTTC. The whole variable domain, remainder taken from reference TRBV7-2 and TRBJ1-2, is GAGVSQSPSNKVTEKGKDVELRCDPISGHTALYWYRQSLGQGLEFLIYFQGNSAPDKSGLPSDRFSAERTGGSVSTLTIQRTQQEDSAVYLCASIKDRTTNYGYTFGSGTRLTVV.